This TCR beta chain is drawn from a study of monozygotic twins with inflammatory bowel disease. The authors made each sample's cDNA in eight separate reactions. Template switching added UMIs carrying a 6-nucleotide sample barcode. TCRdb processed the 5' RACE reads again and assigns one entry to each CDR3 protein, with no DNA. Here the sample table reports fewer than 450,000 distinct CDR3 sequences. The CDR3 is 16 amino acids. CDR1 SGDLS and CDR2 YYNGEE come from the germline V gene. Study findings and constraints: What may have added variability to patient repertoires is that immunosuppressive treatments differed.

Turning to this clonotype: What it binds is unknown.

The rearrangement links TRBV9 to TRBJ2-1. The TCR originated in a human donor with ulcerative colitis or Crohn's disease, or a healthy co-twin of an affected twin (not recorded which). The sequencing input was blood. The CDR3 spells CASSVVSRPVYNEQFF. The full variable domain, its missing parts supplied by reference TRBV9 and TRBJ2-1, is DSGVTQTPKHLITATGQRVTLRCSPRSGDLSVYWYQQSLDQGLQFLIQYYNGEERAKGNILERFSAQQFPDLHSELNLSSLELGDSALYFCASSVVSRPVYNEQFFGPGTRLTVL.